The subject of this entry is one T cell receptor beta chain. This clonotype was seen only a few times. What this receptor recognizes is not known. No base-level quality is on record; no much larger clone is a single base apart. The trim is 5 bases for V and 7 bases for J, with a gap of 14 bases between the germline ends. The CDR3, from cysteine to phenylalanine, totals 14 residues. The DNA shown is the 42-base CDR3, in frame from base 1. The germline V gene gives CDR1 as ENHRY and CDR2 as SYGVKD. Library creation used PCR. The reads were generated on an Illumina HiSeq 2500. TCR libraries were prepared with molecular barcoding, using unique molecular identifiers to normalize TCRbeta repertoire quantification. The public sequencing data were trimmed at Q25 with fastp and processed into clonotypes with MiXCR by TCRdb, which kept only in-frame beta chains. Identical CDR3 protein sequences are pooled into one entry, listed with their most common genes and DNA. The sample data list about 500,000 distinct CDR3 sequences, and 9.5% to 12% of these were observed just once. The ten largest clones add up to 14% of the sample.

The data were taken from a study of T-cell reconstitution after alpha-beta-depleted transplantation in children (dated by TCRdb to about 2016). About the investigation overall: The study quantitatively tracked T-cell immune reconstitution after TCRalphabeta/CD19-depleted allogeneic hematopoietic cell transplantation in children using TCR repertoire profiling. Here is what the overall study found, with its caveats: The apparently early recovery of alphabetaT-cell counts about two months after transplant reportedly depended on only several hundred rapidly expanded clones that came from non-depleted graft cells. Over the following months the frequencies of hyperexpanded clones went down, and after one year T-cell counts and TCRbeta diversity were mostly credited to newly produced T cells. In some patients, the high TCRbeta diversity seen at day 60 was put down to recipient T cells and intrathymic progenitors that had survived conditioning.

What this sample's treatment or condition label stands for: allogeneic hematopoietic cell transplantation with graft depleted of TCRalphabeta T cells and CD19 B cells. The children who served as transplant recipients had been given grafts of TCRalphabeta/CD19-depleted allogeneic hematopoietic cells. The receptor was derived from a female patient aged 2-10 years who had a stem cell transplant for aplastic anemia, so the T cells may come from the graft donor. The chain couples TRBV10-3 to TRBJ2-2; a tentative D call is TRBD1 (6 bases match). The material sequenced was PBMCs, mostly from graft donor cells, taken 180 days after TCRalphabeta/CD19-depleted stem cell transplant. The CDR3 here reads CAISPSRGHGELFF. In nucleotides, the sequence is TGTGCCATCAGTCCCAGCAGGGGACACGGGGAGCTGTTTTTT.